The T cell receptor (beta chain) under discussion was sequenced for a study of T cells in Graves' hyperthyroidism and ophthalmopathy. CDR3 length: 17 amino acids. V gave up 5 bases and J gave up 6 bases, with 22 bases separating them. From germline, CDR1 is SEHNR and CDR2 FQNEAQ (reference sequence). Thyroid ultrasound and orbital computed tomography, with clinical symptoms and serum thyroxine and TRAb, informed diagnoses. Cells are PBMCs isolated from about 10 ml of fresh blood. Amplified TCR beta CDR3 regions derived from RNA transcripts. The HTBI primer set was used in a first-round RT-PCR of the TCR CDR3. TCRdb re-called the multiplex PCR reads through MiXCR, storing one row per CDR3 protein. The data show approximately 590,000 distinct CDR3 sequences, 15% to 19% seen once.

This TCR came from a woman aged 25 to 39 with Graves' hyperthyroidism. V and J are TRBV7-9 and TRBJ2-2; D is uncertain. The sample was blood. The CDR3 sequence is CASSPPLVVTRSGELFF. CDR3 in DNA: TGTGCCAGCAGCCCACCTCTGGTAGTTACCCGATCCGGGGAGCTGTTTTTT.